The 10 T cell receptor beta chains presented below share a single source sample, sequenced in a study of blood T cell repertoires in COVID-19. Repertoires were generated with immunoSEQ multiplex PCR, while TCRdb's copy carries only in-frame clones and drops some. Here the sample spans approximately 380,000 clones, approximately 90% being singletons. Sequencing was done on a sample of PBMCs or T cells enriched from blood (not recorded which). These receptor sequences come from a woman in her thirties or forties who had been exposed to COVID-19.

The rearrangement links TRBV6-5 to TRBJ1-4; 9 bases map to TRBD1. From germline, CDR1 is MNHEY and CDR2 SVGAGI. V lost 5 bases to trimming and J lost 4 bases; unmatched junction nucleotides: 5. The CDR3 has 15 amino acids. The CDR3 DNA is TGTGCCAGCAGTAGGGACAGGGCCCGTAATGAAAAACTGTTTTTT. Protein product: CASSRDRARNEKLFF.

The chain is built from TRBV7-8 and TRBJ1-5; D unresolved. Trimming removed 3 bases from V and 4 bases from J, with 10 bases in between. CDR1 SGHVS and CDR2 FQNEAQ come from the germline V gene. The CDR3 sequence is 14 residues long. The CDR3 spells CASSLVWPNQPQHF. Written as DNA, the CDR3 is TGTGCCAGCAGCTTGGTATGGCCAAATCAGCCCCAGCATTTT.

This chain joins TRBV6-5 and TRBJ2-7; 7 positions agree with TRBD2. This CDR3 has 11 amino acids. Trimming removed 8 bases from V and 7 bases from J; junction bases left unmatched: 5. Germline lookup yields CDR1 MNHEY and CDR2 SVGAGI. The CDR3 loop is CASGEGREQYF. DNA of the CDR3: TGTGCCAGCGGGGAGGGGCGGGAGCAGTACTTC.

The V and J genes are TRBV7-9 and TRBJ1-6; 8 positions match TRBD1. The germline gives CDR1 SEHNR, CDR2 FQNEAQ (reference sequence). CDR3 length equals 16 residues. Losses at the gene ends were 5 bases for V and 7 bases for J; bases not matched to a gene: 10. The DNA of the CDR3 is TGTGCCAGCAGCGACCACCCCGGGACAGGCAATTCACCCCTCCACTTT. This sequence encodes CASSDHPGTGNSPLHF.

This chain connects TRBV15 to TRBJ1-6, with D perhaps TRBD1 (6 bases). Germline V lookup: CDR1 LNHNV, CDR2 YYDKDF (reference sequence). This CDR3 spans 17 amino acids. Trimming removed 0 bases from V and 8 bases from J, with 17 bases in between. The CDR3 bases are TGTGCCACCAGCAGAGATAAGGGGGTCTCAGGTCATTCACCCCTCCACTTT. Translation gives CATSRDKGVSGHSPLHF.

This chain joins TRBV18 and TRBJ1-1, with D tentatively TRBD1 (6 bases). CDR1 and CDR2 from the germline V gene are KGHSH and LQKENI. V gave up 6 bases and J gave up 7 bases, with 15 bases separating them. CDR3 length equals 13 residues. CDR3 in DNA: TGTGCCAGCTCTGGGACATCGGGTAGTGAAGCTTTCTTT. Encoded protein: CASSGTSGSEAFF.

The chain combines TRBV19 with TRBJ1-5; TRBD1 matches 10 bases. Germline CDR1 LNHDA, CDR2 SQIVND (reference sequence). After removal of 7 bases from V and 0 bases from J, the junction contained 6 bases not matched to a gene. The CDR3 length is 16 residues. The CDR3 region has the DNA TGTGCCAGTACGGACAGGGGGACCTATAGCAATCAGCCCCAGCATTTT. As protein: CASTDRGTYSNQPQHF.

This clone appeared a few times. The V gene is TRBV5-1, the J gene TRBJ2-2, with 7 bases matching TRBD1. The CDR3 contains 15 residues. Germline lookup yields CDR1 SGHRS and CDR2 YFSETQ. The J segment lost 4 bases and the V segment lost 0 bases, leaving 3 bases of the junction unmatched. CDR3 sequence reads: CASSLVGTATGELFF. Written as DNA, the CDR3 is TGCGCCAGCAGCTTGGTCGGGACAGCCACCGGGGAGCTGTTTTTT.

The chain couples TRBV30 to TRBJ1-1; D is undetermined. The CDR3 is 14 amino acids. V was shortened by 0 bases and J by 2 bases, with 10 bases between the two germline ends. Germline V CDR1 and CDR2: GTSNPN, SVGIG (reference sequence). CDR3 in DNA: TGTGCCTGGAGTGTTAGGAGGACCAACACTGAAGCTTTCTTT. It specifies CAWSVRRTNTEAFF.

The chain employs TRBV27 and TRBJ2-7; TRBD1 aligns across 7 bases. The CDR3 contains 14 residues. J lost 7 bases, V lost 4 bases, and 10 bases had no gene match. Looked up from germline, CDR1 is MNHEY and CDR2 is SMNVEV (reference sequence). The CDR3 region is CASSYEGQPGEQYF. The CDR3 region has the DNA TGTGCCAGCAGTTACGAGGGACAGCCCGGGGAGCAGTACTTC.